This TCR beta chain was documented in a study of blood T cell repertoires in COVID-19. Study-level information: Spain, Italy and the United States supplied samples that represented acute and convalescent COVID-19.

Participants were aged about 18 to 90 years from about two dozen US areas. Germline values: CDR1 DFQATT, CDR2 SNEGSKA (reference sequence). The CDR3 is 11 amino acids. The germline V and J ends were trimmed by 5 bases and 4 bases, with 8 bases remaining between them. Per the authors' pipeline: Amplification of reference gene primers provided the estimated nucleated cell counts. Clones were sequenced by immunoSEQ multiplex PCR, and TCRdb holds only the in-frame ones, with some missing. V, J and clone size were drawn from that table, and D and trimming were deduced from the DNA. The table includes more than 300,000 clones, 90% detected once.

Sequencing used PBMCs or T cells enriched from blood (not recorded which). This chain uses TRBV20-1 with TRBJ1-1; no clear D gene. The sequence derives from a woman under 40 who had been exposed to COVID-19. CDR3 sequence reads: CSAQAPTEAFF. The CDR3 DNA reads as TGCAGTGCTCAGGCCCCCACTGAAGCTTTCTTT.